Below are 32 T cell receptor delta chains sequenced from a single sample in a study of gamma-delta T cells after stem cell transplantation. TCRdb re-processed the RT-PCR reads using CATT. The sample includes 290 or so delta-chain clones, around 7% of them seen just once. Material for sequencing was gamma-delta T cells. The receptors were sampled from a human donor. It is not recorded whose cells these are; they may come from a transplant donor.

For this clone: A read error likely explains this, since a far larger clone differs by one base. The same CDR3 also results from other DNA sequences found in this sample. The V call is TRDV2, the J call TRDJ1; 10 positions agree with TRDD3. The CDR3 sequence is 17 residues long. V was clipped by 0 bases and J by 2 bases; unmatched bases: 8. Germline V gene sequence: CDR1 GEAIGNYY, CDR2 EKD. The CDR3, as DNA: TGTGCCTGTGACACCGTCTCTGGGGGATATGCGACCGATAAACTCATCTTT. This encodes CACDTVSGGYATDKLIF.

This clone came up a few times. Since a much larger clone is just one base distant, this may be a read error. The chain employs TRDV2 and TRDJ1; 9 bases are a match to TRDD3. Germline CDR1 and CDR2: GEAIGNYY and EKD. With V trimmed by 5 bases and J by 3 bases, 6 bases remained unmatched. The CDR3 is 14 residues long. This CDR3 is CACGKLGDPDKLIF. Written as DNA, the CDR3 is TGTGCCTGTGGCAAGCTGGGGGATCCCGATAAACTCATCTTT.

This clone has a handful of counts. A single base is all that separates this from a far larger clone, so a read error is likely. The same CDR3 also results from other DNA sequences found in this sample. This chain uses TRDV2 with TRDJ1; 12 positions match TRDD3. This CDR3 has 17 residues. CDR1 GEAIGNYY and CDR2 EKD come from the germline V gene. The CDR3 bases are TGTGCCTGTGACACCGTCTCTGGGGGATACGCGACCGATAAGCTCATCTTT. Residues: CACDTVSGGYATDKLIF.

By frequency in the sample, this clone is hyperexpanded. This sample also contains other DNA sequences that code for the same CDR3. The CDR3 nucleotides are TGTGCCTGTGACCCCTTACTCGGTCACACCGATAAACTCATCTTT. Translation gives CACDPLLGHTDKLIF. The chain links TRDV2 to TRDJ1; D remains ambiguous. This CDR3 has 15 residues. Looked up from germline, CDR1 is GEAIGNYY and CDR2 is EKD. V shed 3 bases and J shed 0 bases, with 13 bases lying between them.

Within the sample, this clone is large. A read error likely explains this, since a far larger clone differs by one base. V and J are TRDV2 and TRDJ1, with 9 bases identical to TRDD3. Germline V gene data show CDR1 as GEAIGNYY and CDR2 as EKD. The CDR3 extends over 16 amino acids. V gave up 5 bases and J gave up 0 bases; unmatched junction bases: 9. The CDR3 here is CACGDLTGGHTDKLIF. The CDR3 DNA sequence: TGTGCCTGTGGCGACTTAACTGGGGGACACACCGATAAACTCATCTTT.

On this clone itself: For this DNA, TCRdb reports the protein of a much larger clone, which diverges at residue 5, most likely from a read error; the protein presented here is translated directly from the DNA. This sequence joins TRDV2 and TRDJ1, with D possibly TRDD3 on 5 matching bases. The V end was cut by 3 bases, the J end by 5 bases, with 24 bases between. Germline values: CDR1 GEAIGNYY, CDR2 EKD. The length of the CDR3 is 17 residues. CDR3 amino acids: CACDGVGPKDREDKLIF. The DNA for the CDR3 is TGTGCCTGTGACGGGGTGGGGCCCAAGGACCGAGAGGATAAACTCATCTTT.

Note on this clone: TCRdb records a much larger clone's protein for this DNA, with a difference at residue 16 that likely arises from a read error; the protein given is the translation of the DNA. The chain has TRDV1 and TRDJ1, with 7 nucleotides matching TRDD2. Per the germline V gene, CDR1 is TSWWSYY and CDR2 is QGS. The CDR3 loop spans 22 amino acids. V was pared by 1 base and J by 1 base, with 24 bases of the junction left unmatched. CDR3 in amino acids: CALGEPYFLTGGYGGCTDKLIF. The CDR3 DNA reads as TGTGCTCTTGGGGAACCCTACTTCCTAACCGGGGGGTATGGAGGTTGCACCGATAAACTCATCTTT.

For this clone: A read error may be the cause here, since a much bigger clone is one base away. The J gene call is TRDJ1, but no V gene call exists; TRDD3 reflects the table's D call only, with no check against the DNA. This CDR3 is built from 19 residues. The CDR3, as DNA: TGTGCCTGTGACCAAATGGCCTGGGGGATACAAGCCCTCTCCGATAACCTCATCTTT. This gives the protein CACDQMAWGIQALSDNLIF.

The chain combines TRDV1 with TRDJ1; D remains unclear. The germline V gene encodes CDR1 TSWWSYY and CDR2 QGS. The CDR3 has 15 amino acids. V was trimmed by 3 bases and J by 5 bases, leaving 16 bases between them. CDR3 nucleotides: TGTGCTCTTGGGGACGTAAGCTCGACGTGGGATAAACTCATCTTT. Protein product: CALGDVSSTWDKLIF.

On this clone itself: A far larger clone lies a single base away; this is likely a read error. The same CDR3 arises from other DNA sequences in this sample as well. The J gene is TRDJ1, the V gene TRDV1, with 8 bases aligning to TRDD3. V shed 1 base and J 0 bases; nucleotides not matched to a gene: 22. Germline V gene lookup returns CDR1 TSWWSYY and CDR2 QGS. The CDR3 consists of 22 residues. CDR3 in amino acids: CALGEPYFLTGGYGGYTDKLIF. CDR3 coding DNA: TGTGCTCTTGGGGAACCCTACTTCCTGACCGGGGGATATGGAGGTTACACCGATAAACTCATCTTT.

In regard to this clone: It is likely a read error: a sequence one base away is far more abundant. This chain uses TRDV2 with TRDJ1, with unresolved D. V lost 4 bases and J lost 3, with 11 bases in between. CDR1 GEAIGNYY and CDR2 EKD come from the germline V gene. The CDR3 spans 13 residues. CDR3 protein: CACDAVNSDKLIF. CDR3 bases: TGTGCCTGTGATGCTGTGAACTCCGATAAACTCATCTTT.

This clone was seen a handful of times. The amino acid sequence in TCRdb belongs to a much larger clone and departs from this DNA's translation at residue 16, likely a sequencing read error; the sequence shown is translated from the DNA. V gene TRDV2 combines with J gene TRDJ1, with 9 bases that match TRDD3. CDR1 and CDR2 (germline): GEAIGNYY, EKD. The CDR3 runs to 22 residues. J lost 1 base, V lost 0 bases, and 23 bases had no gene match. CDR3 sequence reads: CACDTVLSSRWGISGFTDKLIF. The CDR3 coding sequence is TGTGCCTGTGACACCGTTCTTTCCTCGCGTTGGGGGATAAGTGGGTTCACCGATAAACTCATCTTT.

This clone was seen a handful of times. TCRdb's protein for this DNA is that of a much larger clone and differs from the translation at residue 10, likely a read error; the protein shown is the DNA translation. V is TRDV2 and J is TRDJ1; the match to TRDD3 covers 7 bases. J lost 4 bases, V lost 6 bases, and 13 bases had no gene match. The CDR3 totals 15 residues. Germline-derived CDR1 and CDR2 are GEAIGNYY and EKD. The CDR3 protein is CACHPLVGDIDKLIF. DNA of the CDR3: TGTGCCTGTCATCCCCTCGTCGGGGATATCGATAAACTCATCTTT.

The sample holds a few counts of this clone. This likely reflects a read error, since a far larger clone is one base away. The same CDR3 can be traced to other DNA sequences in this sample. The chain uses TRDV2 and TRDJ1; TRDD3 matches at 9 bases. Per the germline V gene, CDR1 is GEAIGNYY and CDR2 is EKD. The CDR3 has 16 residues. CDR3 DNA: TGTGCCTGTGACGACTTAACTGGGGGACACACCGACAAACTCATCTTT. Protein: CACDDLTGGHTDKLIF.

On this clone itself: A read error is possible here, since a much larger clone lies one base away. V gene TRDV2 combines with J gene TRDJ3; 13 bases align to TRDD3. Germline V gene lookup returns CDR1 GEAIGNYY and CDR2 EKD. The CDR3 length is 20 residues. V shed 3 bases and J 2 bases; nucleotides not matched to a gene: 9. The CDR3: CACDPTGGYGSPWDTRQMFF. CDR3 coding DNA: TGTGCCTGTGACCCCACTGGGGGATACGGTAGCCCCTGGGACACCCGACAGATGTTTTTC.

This clone is hyperexpanded in the sample. The rearrangement uses TRDV2 and TRDJ3; 8 bases agree with TRDD3. The CDR3 contains 21 residues. V shed 0 bases, J shed 0 bases, and the junction held 12 bases outside the gene matches. Germline CDR1 is GEAIGNYY and CDR2 is EKD. The CDR3 coding sequence is TGTGCCTGTGACACCGGAAACTGGGGGTCCGAGAGCTCCTGGGACACCCGACAGATGTTTTTC. This encodes CACDTGNWGSESSWDTRQMFF.

This clone has only a few counts. Since a much larger clone is just one base distant, this may be a read error. Distinct nucleotide sequences in the sample also encode this CDR3. V and J are TRDV2 and TRDJ1; the match to TRDD3 covers 12 bases. Germline V gene sequence: CDR1 GEAIGNYY, CDR2 EKD. This CDR3 contains 18 residues. DNA for the CDR3: TGTGCCTGTGACCCCGTACTGGGGGATACATCTGCTACCGATAAGCTCATCTTT. Its translation: CACDPVLGDTSATDKLIF.

This clone turned up a few times. A far more abundant clone sits one base away, making this likely a read error. Other DNA sequences in this sample translate to the same CDR3. The V gene is TRDV2, the J gene TRDJ1, with TRDD3 matching 9 bases. There are 16 residues in the CDR3. Germline CDR1 reads GEAIGNYY; CDR2 reads EKD. CDR3 protein: CACDDLTGGHTDKLIF. The CDR3, as DNA: TGTGCTTGTGACGACTTAACTGGGGGACACACCGATAAACTCATCTTT.

This clone was observed a few times. The protein that TCRdb holds for this DNA derives from a much larger clone and differs from the translated DNA at residue 11, which likely indicates a read error; the protein shown here is translated from the DNA. The CDR3 nucleotides are TGTGCTCTTCGGATTCCTCCTGTCCCCTGGGTCCGGACCGATAAACTCATCTTT. It yields the protein CALRIPPVPWVRTDKLIF. The gene calls are TRDV1 and TRDJ1, with D tentatively TRDD2 or TRDD3 (5 bases each). The V end lost 8 bases, the J end lost 2 bases, and 27 bases lay between the germline ends. This CDR3 has 18 amino acids. Per germline, CDR1 TSWWSYY and CDR2 QGS.

Turning to this clone: A much larger clone sits a single nucleotide away, making a read error possible. The CDR3 sequence is CACDTVLGDHSWGTRQMFF. The CDR3 DNA sequence: TGTGCCTGTGACACCGTTCTGGGGGACCACTCCTGGGGCACCCGACAGATGTTTTTC. This chain links TRDV2 with TRDJ3, with 8 bases identical to TRDD3. Per germline, CDR1 GEAIGNYY and CDR2 EKD. The CDR3 contains 19 residues.

In this sample, this clone turned up a few times. It differs at one base from a far larger clone, so likely a read error. At the DNA level, this CDR3 is encoded by other sequences in the same sample as well. The chain joins TRDV2 to TRDJ3; D unresolved. Germline CDR1 and CDR2: GEAIGNYY and EKD. CDR3 length: 21 residues. In DNA, the CDR3 is TGTGCCTGCGACACCGTGGAGGTTATCGGGGCCGACTCCTGGGACACCCGACAGATGTTTTTC. This encodes CACDTVEVIGADSWDTRQMFF.

This clone occurred a few times. The protein TCRdb lists belongs to a much larger clone and differs from this DNA's translation at residue 9, which points to a read error; the protein shown is made from the DNA. Within the sample, other DNA sequences also encode this same CDR3. This chain joins TRDV2 and TRDJ1, with a weak D call TRDD3 (6 bases). Trimming removed 3 bases at V and 0 bases at J, with 13 bases between. The CDR3 is made up of 15 amino acids. Germline values: CDR1 GEAIGNYY, CDR2 EKD. The CDR3, as DNA: TGTGCCTGTGACCCACTACTGGGACACACCGATAAACTCATCTTT. It translates to CACDPLLGHTDKLIF.

This clone was counted between two and nine times. V gene TRDV2 combines with J gene TRDJ1; D not resolved. The CDR3 totals 18 residues. The germline V gene encodes CDR1 GEAIGNYY and CDR2 EKD. The germline V and J ends were trimmed by 0 bases and 0 bases, with 19 bases remaining between them. The CDR3 protein is CACDTVSGPKRYTDKLIF. DNA of the CDR3: TGTGCCTGTGACACCGTATCCGGCCCCAAAAGGTACACCGATAAACTCATCTTT.

A remark on this clone: A much larger clone lies a single base off, so this may be a read error. The V gene corresponds to TRDV2; no J gene was called; the D call in the table, TRDD3, was not verified against the DNA. CDR3 length: 19 amino acids. Germline assignment: CDR1 GEAIGNYY and CDR2 EKD. The CDR3 coding sequence is TGTGCCTGTGACACCGTCTATGATCCTGCGGGGATAAAGACCGATAAACTCACCTTT. Translation gives CACDTVYDPAGIKTDKLTF.

Remarks on this clone: It may be a read error: a sequence one base away is much more abundant. The chain links TRDV2 to TRDJ1; D remains ambiguous. Germline CDR1 GEAIGNYY, CDR2 EKD. CDR3 length: 14 residues. The V gene lost 1 base and the J gene lost 3 bases, with 11 bases spanning the gap. CDR3 in amino acids: CACDTPGGSDKLIF. CDR3 bases: TGTGCCTGTGACACTCCGGGTGGGTCCGATAAACTCATCTTT.

This clone is large in the sample. The V call is TRDV2, the J call TRDJ3; the match to TRDD3 covers 13 bases. With V trimmed by 3 bases and J by 0 bases, 7 bases remained unmatched. Germline values: CDR1 GEAIGNYY, CDR2 EKD. The CDR3 covers 20 residues. The CDR3 is CACDPTGGYGSSWDTRQMFF. The CDR3 coding sequence is TGTGCCTGTGACCCCACTGGGGGATACGGTAGCTCCTGGGACACCCGACAGATGTTTTTC.

Relative to its sample, this clone is large. The chain links TRDV2 to TRDJ2; 7 bases are shared with TRDD3. The V gene's germline CDR1 is GEAIGNYY and CDR2 EKD. J was trimmed by 0 bases and V by 4 bases; bases with no gene match: 7. This CDR3 is 16 amino acids long. The CDR3 spells CACEPLGASLTAQLFF. In DNA, the CDR3 is TGTGCCTGTGAACCCCTGGGGGCCTCTTTGACAGCACAACTCTTCTTT.

This clone was detected only a few times. TCRdb records a much larger clone's protein for this DNA, with a difference at residue 5 that likely arises from a read error; the protein given is the translation of the DNA. This chain connects TRDV1 to TRDJ1; tentative D call: TRDD3 (8 bases). This CDR3 has 22 amino acids. The V end lost 4 bases, the J end lost 0 bases, and 33 bases lay between the germline ends. From germline, CDR1 is TSWWSYY and CDR2 QGS. The CDR3, as DNA: TGTGCTCTTGGGGCACCCTACTTCCTAACCGGGGGATATGGAGGTTACACCGATAAACTCATCTTT. Protein: CALGAPYFLTGGYGGYTDKLIF.

This clone was found a few times. For this DNA, TCRdb reports the protein of a much larger clone, which diverges at residue 12, most likely from a read error; the protein presented here is translated directly from the DNA. The chain is built from TRDV2 and TRDJ1; 9 bases agree with TRDD3. This CDR3 is 16 amino acids long. Germline V gives CDR1 GEAIGNYY, CDR2 EKD. This CDR3 reads CACDDLTGGHTNKLIF. As DNA, the CDR3 is TGTGCCTGTGACGACTTAACTGGGGGACACACCAATAAACTCATCTTT.

The rearrangement links TRDV2 to TRDJ2, with 11 bases that match TRDD3. TCRdb records no J gene; here it was assigned by comparing the DNA to germline. The CDR3 has 15 amino acids. Looked up from germline, CDR1 is GEAIGNYY and CDR2 is EKD. V was clipped by 3 bases and J by 8 bases; unmatched bases: 7. This chain's CDR3 is CACDVLGDIAAQLFF. The CDR3 DNA is TGTGCCTGTGACGTACTGGGGGATATCGCGGCACAACTCTTCTTT.

This clone showed up just a few times. TCRdb lists the protein of a much larger clone for this DNA, which differs at residue 16, so this is likely a read error; the protein given here is translated from the DNA itself. The chain joins TRDV2 to TRDJ1; perhaps TRDD3 as D (6 bases). This CDR3 is 18 amino acids long. CDR1 GEAIGNYY and CDR2 EKD come from the germline V gene. The CDR3 reads CACDTVRTLGMLPDKPIF. The CDR3, as DNA: TGTGCCTGTGACACCGTAAGAACGCTGGGGATGCTACCCGATAAACCCATCTTT.

This clone was seen a handful of times. The DNA translation disagrees with the TCRdb protein at residue 9, so the protein in this description comes from the DNA. The V and J genes are TRDV2 and TRDJ1, with 8 bases fitting TRDD3. This CDR3 spans 17 amino acids. Germline CDR1 is GEAIGNYY and CDR2 is EKD. Trimming cost V 0 bases and J 6 bases; bases outside gene matches: 14. The CDR3 loop is CACDTAELRDTYYKLIF. CDR3 coding DNA: TGTGCCTGTGACACCGCGGAGCTGAGGGATACGTATTATAAACTCATCTTT.